The 19 T cell receptor beta chains below come from one sample, sequenced in a study of vaccination and CD4 T cells after COVID-19. Cultured CD4+ T cell DNA underwent sequencing with the Oncomine TCR Beta short-read assay. Genomic DNA was extracted from cultured CD4+ T cells. TCRdb reprocessed the PCR reads with MiXCR, giving one entry per CDR3 protein. Here the sample spans about 7,800 distinct CDR3 sequences, 41% being singletons. No antigen has been identified for these receptors. Treatment specified: roughly nine-day PBMC culture with coronavirus spike peptide pools or control peptides (ViraFEST assay). Pre-COVID-19 pandemic sampling (2011-2018) yielded the unexposed donor's CD4+ T cells. Sequenced sample: CD4+ T cells from blood, cultured in vitro. The receptors originated from a human donor in good health.

This clonotype was detected a few times. The CDR3 loop reads CASSYGDTQYF. The CDR3 DNA sequence: TGTGCCAGCAGTTACGGAGATACGCAGTATTTT. The V and J genes are TRBV6-5 and TRBJ2-3, with no clear D. V was pared by 2 bases and J by 5 bases, with 2 bases between. The length of the CDR3 is 11 residues. CDR1 and CDR2 (germline): MNHEY, SVGAGI.

This clonotype was counted a single time. The chain is built from TRBV20-1 and TRBJ2-7, with 7 bases fitting TRBD2. The CDR3 has 14 amino acids. Looked up from germline, CDR1 is DFQATT and CDR2 is SNEGSKA (reference sequence). J lost 3 bases, V lost 6 bases, and 11 bases had no gene match. This CDR3 is CSAQTGTINYEQYF. CDR3 bases: TGCAGTGCCCAGACCGGGACTATCAACTACGAGCAGTACTTC.

Details on this clonotype: One junction end does not reproduce the germline sequence, and a read error may be involved. The rearrangement joins TRBV6-1 to TRBJ1-2; D call uncertain. This CDR3 comprises 12 residues. Germline loops: CDR1 MNHNS, CDR2 SASEGT. As DNA, the CDR3 is TGTGCCAGCTTCCCGGGAAACTTTGGCTACACCTTC. It codes for CASFPGNFGYTF.

This clonotype turned up a few times. J is TRBJ1-1 and V is TRBV20-1; D ambiguous. CDR1 is DFQATT and CDR2 is SNEGSKA in the germline V gene (reference sequence). V lost 2 bases and J lost 1, with 11 bases in between. CDR3 length: 14 amino acids. The CDR3 nucleotides read TGCAGTGCTAGAAGGCGGGGATGGAACACTGAAGCTTTCTTT. Amino acid sequence: CSARRRGWNTEAFF.

This chain's CDR3 is CASKENSPLHF. The CDR3 region has the DNA TGTGCCAGCAAGGAAAATTCACCCCTCCACTTT. The chain couples TRBV6-1 to TRBJ1-6; D is uncertain. CDR3 size: 11 residues. Trimming removed 7 bases from V and 7 bases from J, with 5 bases in between. CDR1 MNHNS and CDR2 SASEGT come from the germline V gene.

The rearrangement joins TRBV6-2 or TRBV6-3 to TRBJ1-1, with unresolved D. CDR1 is MNHEY, CDR2 SVGEGT, per germline. This CDR3 has 15 residues. Trimming stripped 5 bases from V and 1 base from J, with 14 bases between. CDR3 residues: CASSLSGRRNTEAFF. The CDR3 DNA is TGTGCCAGCAGTCTCTCCGGACGGCGGAACACTGAAGCTTTCTTT.

This clonotype was seen more than once but under ten times. The chain has TRBV12-3 or TRBV12-4 and TRBJ1-5; D unclear. The CDR3 loop spans 12 amino acids. The ends were cut back, 5 bases at V and 7 bases at J, with 9 bases in the middle. CDR3 sequence (DNA): TGTGCCAGCAGTACTCAACTCCAGCCCCAGCATTTT. Residues: CASSTQLQPQHF.

The CDR3 DNA reads as TGTGCCAGCAGCCCGAGGATAGCGGGAGGCTCGAACACCGGGGAGCTGTTTTTT. Its translation: CASSPRIAGGSNTGELFF. This chain links TRBV6-1 with TRBJ2-2, with 10 bases that match TRBD2. Per germline, CDR1 MNHNS and CDR2 SASEGT. V gave up 6 bases and J gave up 0 bases; unmatched junction bases: 10. The CDR3 is 18 amino acids.

The chain employs TRBV20-1 and TRBJ1-5; D is unresolved. The CDR3 runs 16 residues. Germline lookup yields CDR1 DFQATT and CDR2 SNEGSKA (reference sequence). V lost 3 bases and J lost 0, with 15 bases in between. As DNA, the CDR3 is TGCAGTGCTAGGCTGCCAGCTGTTTATAGCAATCAGCCCCAGCATTTT. Protein product: CSARLPAVYSNQPQHF.

V is TRBV28 and J is TRBJ1-1; TRBD1 agrees at 8 bases. CDR3 length: 16 residues. Per germline, CDR1 MDHEN and CDR2 SYDVKM. With 3 bases clipped from V and 5 bases from J, the junction kept 11 bases outside the gene matches. The CDR3, as DNA: TGTGCCAGCAGTTTTCTCTTCAGGGGGCAGAAAACTGAAGCTTTCTTT. Residues: CASSFLFRGQKTEAFF.

This clonotype was recorded only once. The chain couples TRBV6-5 to TRBJ2-5; 8 bases line up with TRBD1. V shed 2 bases, J shed 5 bases, and the junction held 7 bases outside the gene matches. The CDR3 length is 15 residues. Germline V gene data show CDR1 as MNHEY and CDR2 as SVGAGI. The CDR3 sequence: CASSYAGQGTETQYF. The CDR3 DNA follows: TGTGCCAGCAGTTACGCAGGACAGGGAACGGAGACCCAGTACTTC.

This sequence joins TRBV28 and TRBJ2-4; no reliable D call. This CDR3 spans 16 amino acids. V gave up 4 bases and J gave up 6 bases, with 19 bases separating them. Germline V gene sequence: CDR1 MDHEN, CDR2 SYDVKM. The CDR3 sequence is CASSSPLDITLNIQYF. CDR3 DNA sequence: TGTGCCAGCAGTTCCCCCCTCGACATCACGTTAAACATTCAGTACTTC.

This clonotype has more than one count but fewer than ten. The J gene is TRBJ1-6, the V gene TRBV20-1; D is perhaps TRBD1 (6 bases). Germline CDR1 and CDR2: DFQATT and SNEGSKA (reference sequence). The CDR3 spans 16 residues. With 1 base removed from V and 10 bases from J, the gap between germline ends came to 20 bases. The CDR3 sequence is CSARVGAGARISPLHF. CDR3 in DNA: TGCAGTGCTAGAGTGGGAGCAGGGGCGCGGATCTCACCCCTCCACTTT.

The chain has TRBV9 and TRBJ2-2; possible D gene TRBD2, 5 bases. Trimming took 6 bases from V and 5 from J, leaving 11 bases between them. The CDR3 sequence is 13 residues long. Per germline, CDR1 SGDLS and CDR2 YYNGEE. The CDR3 bases are TGTGCCAGCACTCCCTCGGGAACCGGGGAGCTGTTTTTT. Translating it yields CASTPSGTGELFF.

The chain has TRBV29-1 and TRBJ1-2, with D uncertain. Germline lookup yields CDR1 SQVTM and CDR2 ANQGSEA. Trimming cost V 2 bases and J 9 bases, with 7 bases left between them. CDR3 length equals 10 residues. The CDR3 sequence: CSVERPSYTF. CDR3 nucleotides: TGCAGCGTTGAAAGGCCCAGCTACACCTTC.

A few counts support this clonotype. V gene TRBV20-1 combines with J gene TRBJ2-6; 10 bases align to TRBD1. The CDR3 is 15 amino acids. The V and J ends lost 5 bases and 2 bases, in that order; junction bases with no gene match: 3. Germline V gives CDR1 DFQATT, CDR2 SNEGSKA (reference sequence). The CDR3 is CSAYGQGAGANVLTF. The CDR3 DNA reads as TGCAGTGCTTACGGACAGGGGGCTGGGGCCAACGTCCTGACTTTC.

The J gene is TRBJ2-3, the V gene TRBV20-1, with D possibly TRBD2 on 5 matching bases. CDR1 is DFQATT and CDR2 is SNEGSKA in the germline V gene (reference sequence). CDR3 length: 13 amino acids. V lost 6 bases, J lost 6 bases, and 16 bases lay in between. The CDR3 coding sequence is TGCAGTGCCCCCGGGCAATGGGAGGATACGCAGTATTTT. It translates to CSAPGQWEDTQYF.

This CDR3 reads CASRASSGNTIYF. The DNA of the CDR3 is TGTGCCAGCAGGGCCAGCTCTGGAAACACCATATATTTT. The rearrangement joins TRBV7-9 to TRBJ1-3; D call uncertain. V shed 6 bases and J shed 0 bases, with 6 bases lying between them. Germline-derived CDR1 and CDR2 are SEHNR and FQNEAQ (reference sequence). The CDR3 has 13 residues. Using reference TRBV7-9 and TRBJ1-3 for the parts outside the CDR3, the full variable domain is DTGVSQNPRHKITKRGQNVTFRCDPISEHNRLYWYRQTLGQGPEFLTYFQNEAQLEKSRLLSDRFSAERPKGSFSTLEIQRTEQGDSAMYLCASRASSGNTIYFGEGSWLTVV.

The rearrangement joins TRBV2 to TRBJ2-7; D call uncertain. Germline V gene sequence: CDR1 SNHLY, CDR2 FYNNEI. The CDR3 consists of 13 residues. Trimming removed 7 bases from V and 1 base from J, with 11 bases in between. CDR3 loop: CASNTYRSYEQYF. The CDR3 nucleotides read TGTGCCAGCAATACGTACAGATCCTACGAGCAGTACTTC.